This T cell receptor (beta chain) originates from a study of blood T cell repertoires in COVID-19. Some clones are missing from TCRdb's copy, which holds only in-frame ones; the method was immunoSEQ multiplex PCR. The sample has approximately 250,000 clones; around 83% are singletons. Germline values: CDR1 GTSNPN, CDR2 SVGIG (reference sequence). Trimming took 4 bases from V and 3 from J, leaving 13 bases between them. There are 15 residues in the CDR3. The sample holds one count of this clone. The chain recombines TRBV30 with TRBJ1-6; tentative D call: TRBD1 (6 bases). This TCR was sampled from a woman aged 45-60 years with acute or convalescent COVID-19. What was sequenced was peripheral blood. In DNA form, the CDR3 reads TGTGCCTGGAAGAAAAGGACAGACTATAATTCACCCCTCCACTTT. This translates into CAWKKRTDYNSPLHF.